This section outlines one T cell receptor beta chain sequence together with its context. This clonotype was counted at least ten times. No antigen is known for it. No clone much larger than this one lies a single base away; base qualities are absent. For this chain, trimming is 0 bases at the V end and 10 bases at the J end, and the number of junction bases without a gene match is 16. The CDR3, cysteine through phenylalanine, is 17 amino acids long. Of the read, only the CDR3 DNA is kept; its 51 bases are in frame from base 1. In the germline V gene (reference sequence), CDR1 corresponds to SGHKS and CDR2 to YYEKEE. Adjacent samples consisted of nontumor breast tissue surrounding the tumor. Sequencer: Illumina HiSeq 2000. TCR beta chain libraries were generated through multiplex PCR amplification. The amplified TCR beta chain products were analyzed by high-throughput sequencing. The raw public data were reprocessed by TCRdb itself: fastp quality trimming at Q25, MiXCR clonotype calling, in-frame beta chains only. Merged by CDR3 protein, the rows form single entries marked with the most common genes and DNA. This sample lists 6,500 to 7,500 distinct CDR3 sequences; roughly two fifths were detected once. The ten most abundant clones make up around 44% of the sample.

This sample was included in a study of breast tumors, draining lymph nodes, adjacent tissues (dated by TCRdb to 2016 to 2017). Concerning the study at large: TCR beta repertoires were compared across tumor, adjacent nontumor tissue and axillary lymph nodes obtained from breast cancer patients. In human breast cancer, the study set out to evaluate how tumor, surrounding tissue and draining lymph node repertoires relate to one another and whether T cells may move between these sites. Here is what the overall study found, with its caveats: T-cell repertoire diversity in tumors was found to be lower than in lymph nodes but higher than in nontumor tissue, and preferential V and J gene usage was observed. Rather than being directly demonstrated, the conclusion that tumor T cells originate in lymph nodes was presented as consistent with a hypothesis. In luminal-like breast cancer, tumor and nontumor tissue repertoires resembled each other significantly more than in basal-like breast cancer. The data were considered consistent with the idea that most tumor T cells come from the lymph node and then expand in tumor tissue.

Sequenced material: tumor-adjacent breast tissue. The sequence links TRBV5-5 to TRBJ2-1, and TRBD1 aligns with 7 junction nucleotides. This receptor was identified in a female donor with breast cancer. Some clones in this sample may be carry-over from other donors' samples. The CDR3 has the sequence CASSLALTGILSREQFF. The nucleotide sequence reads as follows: TGTGCCAGCAGCTTGGCCTTGACAGGGATTCTTTCACGAGAGCAGTTCTTC. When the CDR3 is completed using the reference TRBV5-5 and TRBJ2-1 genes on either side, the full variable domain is DAGVTQSPTHLIKTRGQQVTLRCSPISGHKSVSWYQQVLGQGPQFIFQYYEKEERGRGNFPDRFSARQFPNYSSELNVNALLLGDSALYLCASSLALTGILSREQFFGPGTRLTVL.